These T cell receptor beta chains were read from a single sample in a study of blood T cell repertoires in COVID-19. The data were produced by immunoSEQ multiplex PCR, yet TCRdb's version contains in-frame clones alone and is incomplete. The sample shows over 150,000 clones, around 83% of them seen only once. Sequences were obtained from peripheral blood. The receptors originated from a man aged 35 to 55 with acute or convalescent COVID-19. Both conserved end residues are part of each CDR3. A D gene is named only where the DNA matches it firmly. A clone size is listed for some rows: how often the clone was seen (once, few, many), or a class if it is expanded.

J	D	size	V	CDR3	DNA
TRBJ2-1	-	-	TRBV6-5	CASRAGLYNEQFF	TGTGCCAGCAGAGCAGGGCTCTACAATGAGCAGTTCTTC
TRBJ2-3	-	-	TRBV6-2/TRBV6-3	CASSWETDTQYF	TGTGCCAGCAGTTGGGAGACAGATACGCAGTATTTT
TRBJ2-5	TRBD2	-	TRBV7-7	CASSPVGGAAETQYF	TGTGCCAGCAGCCCAGTCGGGGGGGCCGCAGAGACCCAGTACTTC
TRBJ1-2	TRBD1	-	TRBV12-3/TRBV12-4	CASRQGAGGYTF	TGTGCCAGCAGACAGGGGGCGGGTGGCTACACTTTC
TRBJ2-7	-	once	TRBV5-1	CASSYQGSQSGEQYF	TGCGCCAGCAGCTATCAGGGTTCCCAGTCCGGCGAGCAGTACTTC
TRBJ2-7	-	-	TRBV28	CASSFGEQYF	TGTGCCAGCAGTTTCGGCGAGCAGTACTTC
TRBJ1-1	-	once	TRBV29-1	CSVTGSRGAFF	TGCAGCGTTACAGGTTCCCGTGGGGCTTTCTTT
TRBJ1-2	-	-	TRBV29-1	CSVAPLTSANYGYTF	TGCAGCGTTGCCCCTCTTACATCAGCTAACTATGGCTACACCTTC
TRBJ2-2	-	-	TRBV9	CASSEGGTGELFF	TGTGCCAGCAGCGAGGGGGGGACCGGGGAGCTGTTTTTT
TRBJ1-1	-	once	TRBV7-2	CASSFSLGLEAFF	TGTGCCAGCAGCTTCAGCCTAGGACTTGAAGCTTTCTTT
TRBJ2-5	TRBD2	-	TRBV14	CASSQTFPSGLAGETQYF	TGTGCCAGCAGCCAAACTTTCCCCTCGGGACTAGCCGGGGAGACCCAGTACTTC
TRBJ1-2	-	-	TRBV3-1/TRBV3-2	CASSIRTGEGYTF	TGTGCCAGCAGCATTAGGACCGGGGAGGGCTACACCTTC
TRBJ1-4	TRBD1	-	TRBV5-6	CASSPGQGATNEKLFF	TGTGCCAGCAGCCCCGGACAGGGAGCAACTAATGAAAAACTGTTTTTT
TRBJ2-2	TRBD1	-	TRBV5-1	CASSWTGALNTGELFF	TGCGCCAGCAGCTGGACAGGGGCTTTAAACACCGGGGAGCTGTTTTTT
TRBJ2-7	-	-	TRBV18	CASSPTLQGYEQYF	TGTGCCAGCTCACCAACCTTACAGGGATACGAGCAGTACTTC
TRBJ2-1	-	-	TRBV5-1	CASSLEQGTEQFF	TGCGCCAGCAGCTTGGAACAGGGCACTGAGCAGTTCTTC
TRBJ1-6	-	-	TRBV4-2	CASSQGPGGANSPLHF	TGTGCCAGCAGCCAAGGGCCAGGAGGGGCTAATTCACCCCTCCACTTT
TRBJ1-1	-	-	TRBV6-4	CASSDGRGWANTEAFF	TGTGCCAGCAGTGATGGCCGAGGGTGGGCGAACACTGAAGCTTTCTTT
TRBJ1-5	-	-	TRBV2	CASSEGAYDQPQHF	TGTGCCAGCAGTGAAGGGGCCTACGATCAGCCCCAGCATTTT
TRBJ2-5	-	-	TRBV5-6	CASSFAGSQETQYF	TGTGCCAGCAGCTTTGCTGGGAGCCAAGAGACCCAGTACTTC
TRBJ2-7	TRBD1	-	TRBV7-2	CASSSPGQGPEQYF	TGTGCCAGCAGCTCTCCGGGACAGGGGCCCGAGCAGTACTTC
TRBJ1-1	-	-	TRBV30	CAWSLTGQVGTEAFF	TGTGCCTGGAGTTTAACAGGCCAGGTCGGCACTGAAGCTTTCTTT